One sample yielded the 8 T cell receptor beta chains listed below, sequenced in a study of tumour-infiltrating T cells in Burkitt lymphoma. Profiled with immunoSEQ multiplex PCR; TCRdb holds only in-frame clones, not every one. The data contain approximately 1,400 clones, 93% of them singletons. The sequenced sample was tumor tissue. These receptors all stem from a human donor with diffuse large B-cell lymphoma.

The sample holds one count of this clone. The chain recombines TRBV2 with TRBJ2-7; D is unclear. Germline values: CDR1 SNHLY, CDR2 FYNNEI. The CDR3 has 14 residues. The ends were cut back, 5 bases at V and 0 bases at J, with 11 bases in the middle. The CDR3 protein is CASSPDVHSYEQYF. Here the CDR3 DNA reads TGTGCCAGCAGTCCGGACGTGCACTCCTACGAGCAGTACTTC.

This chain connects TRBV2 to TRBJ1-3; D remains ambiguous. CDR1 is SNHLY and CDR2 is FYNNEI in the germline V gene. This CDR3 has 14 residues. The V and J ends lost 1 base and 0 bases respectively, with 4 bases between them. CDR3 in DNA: TGTGCCAGCAGTGAAGGGGTCTCTGGAAACACCATATATTTT. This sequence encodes CASSEGVSGNTIYF.

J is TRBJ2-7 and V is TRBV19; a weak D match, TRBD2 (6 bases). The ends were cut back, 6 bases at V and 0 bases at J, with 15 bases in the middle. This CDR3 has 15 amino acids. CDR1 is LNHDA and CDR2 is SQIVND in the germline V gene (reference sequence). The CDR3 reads CASSLLSGSSYEQYF. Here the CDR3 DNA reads TGTGCCAGTAGCCTCCTTAGCGGTTCCTCCTACGAGCAGTACTTC.

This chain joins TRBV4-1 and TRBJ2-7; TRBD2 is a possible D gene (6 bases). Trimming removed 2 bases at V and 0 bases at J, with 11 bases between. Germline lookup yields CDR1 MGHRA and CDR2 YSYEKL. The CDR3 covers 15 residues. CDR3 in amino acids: CASSQREPGSYEQYF. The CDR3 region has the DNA TGCGCCAGCAGCCAACGGGAGCCGGGCTCCTACGAGCAGTACTTC.

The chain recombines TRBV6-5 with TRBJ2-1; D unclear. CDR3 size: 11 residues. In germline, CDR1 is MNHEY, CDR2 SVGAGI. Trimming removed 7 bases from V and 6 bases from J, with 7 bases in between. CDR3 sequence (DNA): TGTGCCAGCACCCTGGGCAATGAGCAGTTCTTC. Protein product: CASTLGNEQFF.

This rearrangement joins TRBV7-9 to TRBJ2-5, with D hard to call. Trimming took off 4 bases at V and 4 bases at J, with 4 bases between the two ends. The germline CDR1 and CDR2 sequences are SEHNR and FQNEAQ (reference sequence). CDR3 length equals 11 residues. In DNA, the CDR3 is TGTGCCAGCAGCTCCAGAGAGACCCAGTACTTC. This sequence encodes CASSSRETQYF.

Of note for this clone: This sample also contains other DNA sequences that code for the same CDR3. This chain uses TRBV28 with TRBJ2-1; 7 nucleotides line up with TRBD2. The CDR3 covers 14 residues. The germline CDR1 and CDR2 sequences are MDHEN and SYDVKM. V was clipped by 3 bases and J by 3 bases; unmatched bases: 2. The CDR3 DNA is TGTGCCAGCAGTTTTGGCGGGAGCTACAATGAGCAGTTCTTC. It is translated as CASSFGGSYNEQFF.

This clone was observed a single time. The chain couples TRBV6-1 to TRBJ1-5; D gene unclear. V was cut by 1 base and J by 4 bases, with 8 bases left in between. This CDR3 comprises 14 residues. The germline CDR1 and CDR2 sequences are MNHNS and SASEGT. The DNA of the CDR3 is TGTGCCAGCAGTGAAGGGCCGGAAAATCAGCCCCAGCATTTT. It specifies CASSEGPENQPQHF.